The 5 T cell receptor beta chains in this list originate from one sample, sequenced in a study of blood T cell repertoires in COVID-19. Assay: immunoSEQ multiplex PCR; the TCRdb copy retains only in-frame clones and omits some. Found here are 250,000 to 350,000 clones, about 90% of them singletons; the top ten hold 2% to 3%. Sequenced: peripheral blood. These receptor sequences come from a man aged 18 to 30 with active or convalescent COVID-19.

Comment on this clone: This CDR3 fails to terminate in the conserved phenylalanine or tryptophan, so it likely reflects a read error. The DNA is omitted, as the CDR3 cannot be located on it reliably, and the CDR3 follows TCRdb's listing. The CDR3 reads CASSLGLAATPDFI. The chain combines TRBV28 with TRBJ2-7; TRBD2, the D gene given by the table, was not confirmed from the DNA. From germline, CDR1 is MDHEN and CDR2 SYDVKM. The CDR3 is 14 amino acids in total, end residues counted.

The DNA for the CDR3 is TGTGCCAGCAGCCAATACCAGGGGAACTCGAACACTGAAGCTTTCTTT. Translating it yields CASSQYQGNSNTEAFF. This chain links TRBV14 with TRBJ1-1, with a possible D match to TRBD1 (6 bases). Per the germline V gene, CDR1 is SGHDN and CDR2 is FVKESK. CDR3 size: 16 residues. V lost 2 bases and J 1 base, leaving 14 bases between the germline ends.

The chain recombines TRBV12-3 or TRBV12-4 with TRBJ1-5; D is uncertain. The CDR3 spans 13 residues. With 8 bases removed from V and 0 bases from J, the gap between germline ends came to 8 bases. As DNA, the CDR3 is TGTGCCAGCTGTCAGTATAGCAATCAGCCCCAGCATTTT. Translating gives CASCQYSNQPQHF.

The rearrangement links TRBV18 to TRBJ1-2; the match to TRBD1 covers 7 bases. The CDR3 totals 16 residues. Per the germline V gene, CDR1 is KGHSH and CDR2 is LQKENI. The ends lost 6 bases at V and 3 bases at J; junction bases unmatched: 13. CDR3 in DNA: TGTGCCAGCTCTCTCAATCGACAGGGTTTGGACTATGGCTACACCTTC. This codes for CASSLNRQGLDYGYTF.

The V call is TRBV7-9, the J call TRBJ1-3; maybe TRBD1 (5 bases). V was cut by 5 bases and J by 0 bases, with 11 bases left in between. Per the germline V gene, CDR1 is SEHNR and CDR2 is FQNEAQ (reference sequence). This CDR3 region has 15 residues. The CDR3, as DNA: TGTGCCAGCAGCCCGGACACCTCCTCTGGAAACACCATATATTTT. Its protein is CASSPDTSSGNTIYF.